These 31 T cell receptor beta chains were all obtained from the same sample, sequenced in a study of cytotoxic CD8 clonotypes in ibrutinib-treated CLL. Profiled with immunoSEQ multiplex PCR; TCRdb holds only in-frame clones, not every one. The profile covers about 160,000 clones, with approximately 84% appearing a single time and roughly 4.6% taken by the ten largest. The sequencing here drew on PBMCs, taken after 24 months of ibrutinib treatment. Receptors originate from a human donor with chronic lymphocytic leukemia.

The rearrangement links TRBV5-5 to TRBJ2-7; 7 bases are a match to TRBD1. The germline CDR1 and CDR2 sequences are SGHKS and YYEKEE (reference sequence). The CDR3 runs to 16 residues. Trimming took 5 bases from V and 0 from J; bases not matched to a gene: 11. CDR3 loop: CASRREGQSYSYEQYF. In nucleotides, the CDR3 is TGTGCCAGCAGGCGAGAGGGACAGTCCTACTCCTACGAGCAGTACTTC. The complete variable domain, with remaining parts taken from reference TRBV5-5 and TRBJ2-7, reads DAGVTQSPTHLIKTRGQQVTLRCSPISGHKSVSWYQQVLGQGPQFIFQYYEKEERGRGNFPDRFSARQFPNYSSELNVNALLLGDSALYLCASRREGQSYSYEQYFGPGTRLTVT.

The CDR3 DNA reads as TGTGCCAGCAGCTCAATGATCTATGGCTACACCTTC. Its translation is CASSSMIYGYTF. The genes are TRBV5-5 and TRBJ1-2, with D unresolved. V lost 3 bases to trimming and J lost 4 bases, with 7 bases between them. This CDR3 is 12 amino acids long. Germline CDR1 and CDR2: SGHKS and YYEKEE (reference sequence).

This chain links TRBV7-9 with TRBJ1-1, with TRBD1 as a possible D gene (6 bases). Germline V gene lookup returns CDR1 SEHNR and CDR2 FQNEAQ (reference sequence). Trimming removed 6 bases from V and 1 base from J, with 12 bases in between. CDR3 length: 14 amino acids. CDR3 residues: CASRLGQTNTEAFF. As DNA, the CDR3 is TGTGCCAGCAGACTCGGACAGACGAACACTGAAGCTTTCTTT.

V gene TRBV19 combines with J gene TRBJ2-2; either TRBD1 or TRBD2 may fit D (5 bases each). Trimming left V 4 bases short and J 4 bases short, with 13 bases between. CDR3 length: 15 amino acids. Looked up from germline, CDR1 is LNHDA and CDR2 is SQIVND (reference sequence). Here the CDR3 reads CASSTGTDRTGELFF. CDR3 in DNA: TGTGCCAGTAGTACAGGGACGGACCGCACCGGGGAGCTGTTTTTT.

The chain links TRBV28 to TRBJ1-2; a weak D match, TRBD1 (5 bases). Germline loops: CDR1 MDHEN, CDR2 SYDVKM. Trimming stripped 3 bases from V and 8 bases from J, with 13 bases between. The CDR3 sequence is 13 residues long. CDR3 nucleotide sequence: TGTGCCAGCAGTTTTGCAGGGCTCGAGGGCTACACCTTC. It specifies CASSFAGLEGYTF.

CDR3 coding DNA: TGTGCCAGCAGTTTCGTGAAGGGTGAACCTAATATTGAAGCTTTCTTT. Encoded protein: CASSFVKGEPNIEAFF. This rearrangement joins TRBV28 to TRBJ1-1; no clear D. The V end was cut by 3 bases, the J end by 7 bases, with 21 bases between. CDR3 length equals 16 residues. In germline, CDR1 is MDHEN, CDR2 SYDVKM.

V gene TRBV28 combines with J gene TRBJ1-5, with a tentative D call TRBD1 (6 bases). The CDR3 has 14 residues. From germline, CDR1 is MDHEN and CDR2 SYDVKM. V was shortened by 4 bases and J by 9 bases, with 16 bases between the two germline ends. The DNA for the CDR3 is TGTGCCAGCAGTTCACCGCGGGGGCTTGGGCCCCAGCATTTT. Its translation: CASSSPRGLGPQHF.

The rearrangement uses TRBV19 and TRBJ1-5; D unclear. With 3 bases removed from V and 1 base from J, the gap between germline ends came to 4 bases. This CDR3 region has 13 residues. Looked up from germline, CDR1 is LNHDA and CDR2 is SQIVND (reference sequence). The CDR3 nucleotides are TGTGCCAGTAGTATCCAAAGCAATCAGCCCCAGCATTTT. Protein: CASSIQSNQPQHF.

J is TRBJ2-7 and V is TRBV10-3; D assignment may be TRBD1 or TRBD2 (5 bases each). CDR3 length: 16 amino acids. The V and J ends lost 3 bases and 0 bases respectively, with 15 bases between them. The germline gives CDR1 ENHRY, CDR2 SYGVKD. The CDR3 nucleotides read TGTGCCATCAGTGACCCCGGACTGGGGCACTCCTACGAGCAGTACTTC. It encodes CAISDPGLGHSYEQYF.

This rearrangement joins TRBV6-1 to TRBJ1-5; a possible D gene is TRBD1 (5 bases). The CDR3 sequence is 15 residues long. V was clipped by 6 bases and J by 1 base, with 13 bases between them. Germline CDR1 reads MNHNS; CDR2 reads SASEGT. CDR3 coding DNA: TGTGCCAGCAGAACCGACAGTTCCAGCAATCAGCCCCAGCATTTT. It translates to CASRTDSSSNQPQHF.

V gene TRBV7-2 combines with J gene TRBJ1-2, with a possible D match to TRBD1 (5 bases). The germline V and J ends were trimmed by 2 bases and 0 bases, with 7 bases remaining between them. This CDR3 has 14 amino acids. Germline V gene data show CDR1 as SGHTA and CDR2 as FQGNSA. This CDR3 is CASSLQGTNYGYTF. CDR3 DNA: TGTGCCAGCAGCTTACAGGGAACTAACTATGGCTACACCTTC. The full variable domain, its missing parts supplied by reference TRBV7-2 and TRBJ1-2, is GAGVSQSPSNKVTEKGKDVELRCDPISGHTALYWYRQSLGQGLEFLIYFQGNSAPDKSGLPSDRFSAERTGGSVSTLTIQRTQQEDSAVYLCASSLQGTNYGYTFGSGTRLTVV.

The V and J genes are TRBV9 and TRBJ2-2, with D perhaps TRBD1 (5 bases). V lost 1 base and J 6 bases, leaving 7 bases between the germline ends. The CDR3 covers 13 residues. CDR1 and CDR2 (germline): SGDLS, YYNGEE. The CDR3 is CASSVIGAGELFF. CDR3 sequence (DNA): TGTGCCAGCAGCGTAATAGGGGCCGGGGAGCTGTTTTTT.

The chain joins TRBV19 to TRBJ2-6, with D possibly matching TRBD1 (5 bases). V was trimmed by 4 bases and J by 0 bases, leaving 10 bases between them. This CDR3 has 16 amino acids. Germline V gene sequence: CDR1 LNHDA, CDR2 SQIVND (reference sequence). The chain's CDR3 is CASSKTAYSGANVLTF. CDR3 in DNA: TGTGCCAGTAGTAAGACAGCCTACTCTGGGGCCAACGTCCTGACTTTC.

The genes are TRBV7-9 and TRBJ1-2, with a tentative D call TRBD1 (6 bases). The V and J ends lost 5 bases and 2 bases respectively, with 12 bases between them. Germline lookup yields CDR1 SEHNR and CDR2 FQNEAQ (reference sequence). The CDR3 runs to 14 residues. CDR3 region: CASSPPQGNYGYTF. The CDR3, as DNA: TGTGCCAGCAGCCCTCCCCAGGGGAACTATGGCTACACCTTC.

The V call is TRBV6-6, the J call TRBJ2-1, with 11 bases fitting TRBD2. Germline values: CDR1 MNHNY, CDR2 SVGAGI (reference sequence). Germline trimming cut 6 bases from V and 8 bases from J; bases unmatched to any gene: 9. The CDR3 loop spans 15 amino acids. The CDR3 is CASRAGTSGLDEQFF. Here the CDR3 DNA reads TGTGCCAGCAGGGCCGGGACTAGCGGACTTGATGAGCAGTTCTTC.

The rearrangement joins TRBV27 to TRBJ2-7; 9 bases agree with TRBD2. Germline V lookup: CDR1 MNHEY, CDR2 SMNVEV (reference sequence). Losses at the gene ends were 4 bases for V and 6 bases for J; bases not matched to a gene: 7. The CDR3 has 14 residues. CDR3 protein: CASSSPPRGGEQYF. DNA of the CDR3: TGTGCCAGCAGTTCCCCTCCGCGGGGGGGCGAGCAGTACTTC.

The V gene is TRBV27, the J gene TRBJ1-1; TRBD1 agrees at 8 bases. CDR1 is MNHEY and CDR2 is SMNVEV in the germline V gene (reference sequence). The CDR3 has 16 residues. The trim removed 6 bases at V and 2 bases at J, leaving 11 bases unmatched. In DNA form, the CDR3 reads TGTGCCAGCAGCACCAGACAGGGGTCCGTCAACACTGAAGCTTTCTTT. It codes for CASSTRQGSVNTEAFF.

The rearrangement uses TRBV4-3 and TRBJ2-6; 7 bases match TRBD1. The germline V gene encodes CDR1 LGHNA and CDR2 YSLEER. The CDR3 has 19 residues. V lost 2 bases to trimming and J lost 0 bases; unmatched junction nucleotides: 10. In DNA form, the CDR3 reads TGCGCCAGCAGCCAACGAAGACAGGGTATAACCTCTGGGGCCAACGTCCTGACTTTC. Its protein is CASSQRRQGITSGANVLTF.

This chain joins TRBV2 and TRBJ1-1; D is unresolved. The germline gives CDR1 SNHLY, CDR2 FYNNEI. The CDR3 consists of 15 residues. Trimming cost V 2 bases and J 0 bases, with 10 bases left between them. The CDR3 DNA reads TGTGCCAGCAGTGAAATGAGTCTGTTGAACACTGAAGCTTTCTTT. This encodes CASSEMSLLNTEAFF.

The chain uses TRBV30 and TRBJ1-1; D unresolved. The CDR3 extends over 14 amino acids. Germline CDR1 and CDR2: GTSNPN and SVGIG (reference sequence). V was shortened by 6 bases and J by 2 bases, with 16 bases between the two germline ends. The CDR3 here is CACTFEEANTEAFF. Written as DNA, the CDR3 is TGTGCCTGCACCTTCGAAGAGGCTAACACTGAAGCTTTCTTT.

This chain connects TRBV28 to TRBJ2-1, with 8 bases aligning to TRBD2. J lost 3 bases, V lost 5 bases, and 6 bases had no gene match. The germline V gene has CDR1 MDHEN and CDR2 SYDVKM. The CDR3 has 15 residues. CDR3 bases: TGTGCCAGCAGTCGAGCGGGAGTGATCTACAATGAGCAGTTCTTC. Protein product: CASSRAGVIYNEQFF.

In its sample, this clone was seen once. V usage is TRBV19 and J usage is TRBJ1-4; unclear D gene. The CDR3 spans 16 residues. V dropped 6 bases and J dropped 4 bases, with 18 bases sitting between them. Per the germline V gene, CDR1 is LNHDA and CDR2 is SQIVND (reference sequence). The CDR3 DNA follows: TGTGCCAGTAGGGGAAACAGACCTGAAGATAATGAAAAACTGTTTTTT. Encoded protein: CASRGNRPEDNEKLFF.

This chain connects TRBV6-1 to TRBJ1-1; D uncertain. Germline assignment: CDR1 MNHNS and CDR2 SASEGT. Trimming left V 3 bases short and J 5 bases short, with 16 bases between. There are 15 residues in the CDR3. The CDR3 here is CASSDLGRSVTEAFF. In DNA, the CDR3 is TGTGCCAGCAGTGATCTCGGCAGGTCTGTGACTGAAGCTTTCTTT.

The chain carries TRBV30 and TRBJ2-1, with TRBD2 matching over 8 bases. The V segment lost 0 bases and the J segment 3 bases; nucleotides outside the gene matches: 7. Germline-derived CDR1 and CDR2 are GTSNPN and SVGIG (reference sequence). CDR3 length equals 16 residues. In DNA, the CDR3 is TGTGCCTGGAGTGTAGGGCGGCGGGGGGTCTACAATGAGCAGTTCTTC. Translation: CAWSVGRRGVYNEQFF. The whole variable domain, filled in from reference TRBV30 and TRBJ2-1, reads SQTIHQWPATLVQPVGSPLSLECTVEGTSNPNLYWYRQAAGRGLQLLFYSVGIGQISSEVPQNLSASRPQDRQFILSSKKLLLSDSGFYLCAWSVGRRGVYNEQFFGPGTRLTVL.

This clone was observed once. This chain links TRBV18 with TRBJ1-1; maybe TRBD1 (5 bases). Germline V gene data show CDR1 as KGHSH and CDR2 as LQKENI. V was clipped by 1 base and J by 0 bases, with 12 bases between them. The CDR3 length is 16 residues. CDR3 protein: CASSPRSGKMNTEAFF. The CDR3, as DNA: TGTGCCAGCTCACCACGGTCAGGGAAAATGAACACTGAAGCTTTCTTT.

V usage is TRBV27 and J usage is TRBJ1-6; the match to TRBD1 covers 9 bases. The CDR3 is made up of 16 amino acids. The V gene end was trimmed by 4 bases and the J gene end by 9 bases; junction bases not matched to a gene: 10. CDR1 and CDR2 (germline): MNHEY, SMNVEV (reference sequence). CDR3 DNA sequence: TGTGCCAGCAGTTATGGACAGGGGCTGGGTGCTTCACCCCTCCACTTT. Translating it yields CASSYGQGLGASPLHF.

This clone was picked up a small number of times. V is TRBV6-6 and J is TRBJ2-1; 8 bases match TRBD1. Germline loops: CDR1 MNHNY, CDR2 SVGAGI (reference sequence). With 5 bases clipped from V and 8 bases from J, the junction kept 11 bases outside the gene matches. The CDR3 runs 15 residues. CDR3 in amino acids: CASSNGQGPIDEQFF. Here the CDR3 DNA reads TGTGCCAGCAGTAACGGACAGGGACCCATAGATGAGCAGTTCTTC.

Only a few counts were recorded for this clone. The V and J genes are TRBV7-2 and TRBJ1-2; TRBD1 matches at 7 bases. The J segment lost 2 bases and the V segment lost 5 bases, leaving 8 bases of the junction unmatched. Germline CDR1 SGHTA, CDR2 FQGNSA. This CDR3 spans 15 amino acids. The CDR3 region has the DNA TGTGCCAGCAGCCCAAGGGGGACAGACAACTATGGCTACACCTTC. Its translation is CASSPRGTDNYGYTF.

The chain uses TRBV5-1 and TRBJ1-3; no definite D call. Trimming shortened V by 1 base and J by 0 bases, and 8 bases separated the two germline ends. The germline gives CDR1 SGHRS, CDR2 YFSETQ. CDR3 length equals 15 residues. In DNA, the CDR3 is TGCGCCAGCAGCTTGCCTGCGAGCTCTGGAAACACCATATATTTT. This encodes CASSLPASSGNTIYF.

V usage is TRBV5-1 and J usage is TRBJ1-4, with no clear D. The CDR3 totals 15 residues. V lost 4 bases, J lost 4 bases, and 14 bases lay in between. Germline V gene lookup returns CDR1 SGHRS and CDR2 YFSETQ. The CDR3 DNA follows: TGCGCCAGCAGCACACTCCGGGCCCTTAATGAAAAACTGTTTTTT. It yields the protein CASSTLRALNEKLFF.

The chain links TRBV6-6 to TRBJ1-5, with TRBD1 as a possible D gene (6 bases). V lost 10 bases and J lost 0, with 16 bases in between. The germline V gene encodes CDR1 MNHNY and CDR2 SVGAGI (reference sequence). The CDR3 consists of 15 residues. The CDR3 DNA sequence: TGTGCCACCACAGGACAGACTAATAGCAATCAGCCCCAGCATTTT. This gives the protein CATTGQTNSNQPQHF.